The clone carrying this TCR beta chain has just a few counts. No antigen is known for it. The data belong to a study of T-cell reconstitution after alpha-beta-depleted transplantation in children. During its preparation, the TCRbeta library received unique molecular identifiers. TCRdb re-called the PCR reads with MiXCR, one entry per CDR3 protein. The table has 84,000 or so distinct CDR3 sequences, around a sixth seen once; the top ten hold 15% to 20%. Trimming shortened V by 5 bases and J by 1 base, and 8 bases separated the two germline ends. This CDR3 has 13 residues. Study results and caveats: TCRbeta diversity was high at day 60 in some patients (a result of surviving recipient T cells and thymic progenitors). There were reportedly several hundred expanded graft clones from which alpha-beta T cells came about two months after transplant. T-cell counts and diversity at one year post-transplant came mainly from newly produced T cells.

The chain combines TRBV12-3 or TRBV12-4 with TRBJ2-5; a possible D gene is TRBD2 (5 bases). The sequencing here drew on PBMCs, mostly from graft donor cells, taken 180 days after TCRalphabeta/CD19-depleted stem cell transplant. The sequence came from a male patient between 2 and 9 years old who had a stem cell transplant for acute lymphoblastic leukemia, so the T cells may come from the graft donor. CDR3 protein: CASSRTPQETQYF. DNA of the CDR3: TGTGCCAGCAGTAGGACTCCCCAAGAGACCCAGTACTTC.